The following is a TCR beta chain sequence with its context. This CDR3 contains 16 residues. Germline V lookup: CDR1 LNHDA, CDR2 SQIVND (reference sequence). V dropped 4 bases and J dropped 2 bases, with 16 bases sitting between them. This entry belongs to a study of blood T cell repertoires in COVID-19. Study at large: COVID-19 samples from acute and convalescent phases originated in the United States, Italy and Spain. Sample material is recorded as cDNA or gDNA derived from T cells, B-cell-depleted T cells, or PBMCs.

As originally analysed: Reference gene primer amplification gave estimated nucleated cell counts. Only in-frame clones appear in the TCRdb table, and some are missing; sequencing was by immunoSEQ multiplex PCR. The V and J calls and clone size were taken over from that table, and D and trimming were inferred from the DNA. The profile shows roughly 200,000 clones, more than 75% of them singletons. The material sequenced was peripheral blood. The receptor's source is a middle-aged man with active or convalescent COVID-19. The rearrangement links TRBV19 to TRBJ2-3; tentative D call: TRBD2 (5 bases). CDR3 protein: CASSNHDYRYTDTQYF. The CDR3, as DNA: TGTGCCAGTAGTAACCATGACTACCGATACACAGATACGCAGTATTTT.